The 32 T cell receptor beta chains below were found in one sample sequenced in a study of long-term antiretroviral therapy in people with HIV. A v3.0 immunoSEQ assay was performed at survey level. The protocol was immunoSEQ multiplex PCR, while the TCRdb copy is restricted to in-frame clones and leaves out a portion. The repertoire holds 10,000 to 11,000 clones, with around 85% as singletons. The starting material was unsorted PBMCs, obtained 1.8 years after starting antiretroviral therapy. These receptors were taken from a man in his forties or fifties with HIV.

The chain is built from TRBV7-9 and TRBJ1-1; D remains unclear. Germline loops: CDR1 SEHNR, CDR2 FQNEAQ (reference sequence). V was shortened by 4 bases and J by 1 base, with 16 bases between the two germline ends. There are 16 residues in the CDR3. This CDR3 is CASSSNTYSKNTEAFF. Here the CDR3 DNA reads TGTGCCAGCAGCTCAAATACCTATAGTAAGAACACTGAAGCTTTCTTT. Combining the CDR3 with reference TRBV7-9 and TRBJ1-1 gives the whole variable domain DTGVSQNPRHKITKRGQNVTFRCDPISEHNRLYWYRQTLGQGPEFLTYFQNEAQLEKSRLLSDRFSAERPKGSFSTLEIQRTEQGDSAMYLCASSSNTYSKNTEAFFGQGTRLTVV.

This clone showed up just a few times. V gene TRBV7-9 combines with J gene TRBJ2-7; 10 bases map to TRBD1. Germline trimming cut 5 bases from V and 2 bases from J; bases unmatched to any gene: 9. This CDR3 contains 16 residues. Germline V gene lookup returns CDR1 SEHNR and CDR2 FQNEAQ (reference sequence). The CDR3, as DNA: TGTGCCAGCAGCAGGCCCGGACAGGGGGGGCCCTACGAGCAGTACTTC. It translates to CASSRPGQGGPYEQYF.

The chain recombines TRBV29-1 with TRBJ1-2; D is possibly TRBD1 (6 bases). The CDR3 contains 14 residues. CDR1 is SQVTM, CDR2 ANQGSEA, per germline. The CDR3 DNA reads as TGCAGTGTAGCGCAGGGGCTCTCTAACTATGGCTACACCTTC. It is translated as CSVAQGLSNYGYTF.

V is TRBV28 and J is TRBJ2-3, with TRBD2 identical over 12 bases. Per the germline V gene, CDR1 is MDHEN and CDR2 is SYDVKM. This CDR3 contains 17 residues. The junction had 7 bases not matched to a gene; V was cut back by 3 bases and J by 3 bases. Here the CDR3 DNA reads TGTGCCAGCAGTTTCCCGACTAGCGGGAGAGGTACAGATACGCAGTATTTT. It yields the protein CASSFPTSGRGTDTQYF.

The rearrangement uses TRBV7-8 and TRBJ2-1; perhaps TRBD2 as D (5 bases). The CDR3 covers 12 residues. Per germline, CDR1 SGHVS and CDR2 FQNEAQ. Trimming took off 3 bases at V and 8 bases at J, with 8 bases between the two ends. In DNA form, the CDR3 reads TGTGCCAGCAGCTTTTTCGGGGATGAGCAGTTCTTC. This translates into CASSFFGDEQFF.

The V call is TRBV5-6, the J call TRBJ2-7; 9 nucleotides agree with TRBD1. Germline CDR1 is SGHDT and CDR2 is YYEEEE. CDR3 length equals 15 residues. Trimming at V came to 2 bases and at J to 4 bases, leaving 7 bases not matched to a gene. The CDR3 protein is CASSFSGTGLYEQYF. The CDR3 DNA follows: TGTGCCAGCAGCTTTTCCGGGACAGGGCTTTACGAGCAGTACTTC.

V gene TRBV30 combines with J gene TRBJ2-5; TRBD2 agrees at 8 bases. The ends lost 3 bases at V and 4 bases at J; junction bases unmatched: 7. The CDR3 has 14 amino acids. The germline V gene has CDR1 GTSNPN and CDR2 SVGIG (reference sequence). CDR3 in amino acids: CAWRERGFGETQYF. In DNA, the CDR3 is TGTGCCTGGAGAGAGCGGGGGTTCGGAGAGACCCAGTACTTC.

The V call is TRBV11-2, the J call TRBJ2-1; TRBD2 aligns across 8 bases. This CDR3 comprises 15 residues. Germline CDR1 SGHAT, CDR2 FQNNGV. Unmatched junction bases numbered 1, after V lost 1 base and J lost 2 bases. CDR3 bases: TGTGCCAGCAGCTTAGCGGGAGGGCCCTACAATGAGCAGTTCTTC. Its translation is CASSLAGGPYNEQFF.

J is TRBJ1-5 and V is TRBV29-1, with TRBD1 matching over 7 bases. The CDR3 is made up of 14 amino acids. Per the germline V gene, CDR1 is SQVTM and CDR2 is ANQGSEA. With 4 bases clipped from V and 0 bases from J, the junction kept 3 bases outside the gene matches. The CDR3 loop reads CSVGTGNSNQPQHF. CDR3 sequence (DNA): TGCAGCGTTGGGACAGGAAATAGCAATCAGCCCCAGCATTTT.

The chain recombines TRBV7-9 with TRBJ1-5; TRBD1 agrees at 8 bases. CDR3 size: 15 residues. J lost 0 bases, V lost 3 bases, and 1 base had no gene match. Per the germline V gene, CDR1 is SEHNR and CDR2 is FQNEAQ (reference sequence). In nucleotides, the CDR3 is TGTGCCAGCAGCTTCGGACAGGGTAGCAATCAGCCCCAGCATTTT. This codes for CASSFGQGSNQPQHF.

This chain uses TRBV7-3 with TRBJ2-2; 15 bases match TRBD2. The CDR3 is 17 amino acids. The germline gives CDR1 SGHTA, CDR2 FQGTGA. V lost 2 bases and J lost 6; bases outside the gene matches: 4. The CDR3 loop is CASSLGLAGGPSGELFF. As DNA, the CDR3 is TGTGCCAGCAGCTTAGGACTAGCGGGAGGGCCTTCCGGGGAGCTGTTTTTT. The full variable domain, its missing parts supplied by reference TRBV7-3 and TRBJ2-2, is GAGVSQTPSNKVTEKGKYVELRCDPISGHTALYWYRQSLGQGPEFLIYFQGTGAADDSGLPNDRFFAVRPEGSVSTLKIQRTERGDSAVYLCASSLGLAGGPSGELFFGEGSRLTVL.

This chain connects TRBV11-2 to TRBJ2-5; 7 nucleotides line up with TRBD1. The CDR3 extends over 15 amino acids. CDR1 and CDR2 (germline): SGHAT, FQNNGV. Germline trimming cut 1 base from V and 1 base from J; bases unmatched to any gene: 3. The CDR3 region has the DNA TGTGCCAGCAGCTTAGTTAAGGGGGCCCAAGAGACCCAGTACTTC. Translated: CASSLVKGAQETQYF.

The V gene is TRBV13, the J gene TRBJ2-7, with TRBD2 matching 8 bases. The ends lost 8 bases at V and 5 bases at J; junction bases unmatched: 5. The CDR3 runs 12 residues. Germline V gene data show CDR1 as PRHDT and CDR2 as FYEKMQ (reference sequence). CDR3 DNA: TGTGCCAGCTCCGCGGGAGGAGACGAGCAGTACTTC. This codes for CASSAGGDEQYF.

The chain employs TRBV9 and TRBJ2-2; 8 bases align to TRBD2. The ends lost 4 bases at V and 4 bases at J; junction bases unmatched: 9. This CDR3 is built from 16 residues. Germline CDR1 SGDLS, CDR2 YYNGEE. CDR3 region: CASSLSAGVSTGELFF. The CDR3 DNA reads TGTGCCAGCAGCCTTTCAGCGGGAGTAAGCACCGGGGAGCTGTTTTTT. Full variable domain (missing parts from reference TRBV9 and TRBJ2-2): DSGVTQTPKHLITATGQRVTLRCSPRSGDLSVYWYQQSLDQGLQFLIQYYNGEERAKGNILERFSAQQFPDLHSELNLSSLELGDSALYFCASSLSAGVSTGELFFGEGSRLTVL.

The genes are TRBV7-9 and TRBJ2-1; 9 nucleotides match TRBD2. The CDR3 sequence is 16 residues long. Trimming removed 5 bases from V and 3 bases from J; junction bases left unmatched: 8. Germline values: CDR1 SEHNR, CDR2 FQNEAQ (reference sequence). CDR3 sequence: CASSHPSGTLYNEQFF. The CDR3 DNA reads TGTGCCAGCAGCCACCCTAGCGGGACCCTCTACAATGAGCAGTTCTTC.

Here the CDR3 DNA reads TGTGCCAGCATAACCGGGACAGCACGCGTCGAGCAGTTCTTC. Amino acids: CASITGTARVEQFF. The chain links TRBV7-9 to TRBJ2-1; 7 bases are shared with TRBD1. CDR3 size: 14 residues. The ends lost 7 bases at V and 10 bases at J; junction bases unmatched: 13. From germline, CDR1 is SEHNR and CDR2 FQNEAQ (reference sequence).

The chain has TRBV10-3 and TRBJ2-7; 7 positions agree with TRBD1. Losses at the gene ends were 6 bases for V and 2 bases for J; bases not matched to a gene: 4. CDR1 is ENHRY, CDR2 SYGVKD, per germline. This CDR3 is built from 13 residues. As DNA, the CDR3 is TGTGCCATCAGCCCTGGACAGGCCTACGAGCAGTACTTC. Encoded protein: CAISPGQAYEQYF.

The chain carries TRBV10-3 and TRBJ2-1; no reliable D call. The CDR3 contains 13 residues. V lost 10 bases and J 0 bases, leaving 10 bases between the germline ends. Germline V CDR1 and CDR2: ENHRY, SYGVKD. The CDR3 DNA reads TGTGCCAGTACGGCTAGCTCCTACAATGAGCAGTTCTTC. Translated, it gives CASTASSYNEQFF.

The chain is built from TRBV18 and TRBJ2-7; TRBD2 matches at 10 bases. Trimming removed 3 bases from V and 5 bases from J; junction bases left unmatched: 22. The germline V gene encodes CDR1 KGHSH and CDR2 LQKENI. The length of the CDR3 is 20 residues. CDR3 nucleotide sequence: TGTGCCAGCTCACCCCTTACTACCGGCCCTTCTAGCGGGAGAAGCCACGAGCAGTACTTC. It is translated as CASSPLTTGPSSGRSHEQYF.

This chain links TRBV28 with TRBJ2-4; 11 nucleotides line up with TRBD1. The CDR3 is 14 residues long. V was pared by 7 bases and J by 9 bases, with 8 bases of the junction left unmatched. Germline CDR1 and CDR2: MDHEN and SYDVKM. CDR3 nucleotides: TGTGCCAGCACTTTGGACAGGGGGCAGGTCATTCAGTACTTC. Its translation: CASTLDRGQVIQYF.

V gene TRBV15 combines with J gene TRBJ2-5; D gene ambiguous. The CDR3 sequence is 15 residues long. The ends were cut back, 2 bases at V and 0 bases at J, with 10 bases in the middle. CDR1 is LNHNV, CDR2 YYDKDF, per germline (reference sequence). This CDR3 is CATSRRPRDQETQYF. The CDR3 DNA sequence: TGTGCCACCAGCAGACGCCCCCGGGACCAAGAGACCCAGTACTTC.

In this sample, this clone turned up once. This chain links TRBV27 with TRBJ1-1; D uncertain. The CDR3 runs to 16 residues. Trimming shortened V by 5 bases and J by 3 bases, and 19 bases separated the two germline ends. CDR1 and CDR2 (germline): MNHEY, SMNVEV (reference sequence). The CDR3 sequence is CASSRTSLSGDTEAFF. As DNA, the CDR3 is TGTGCCAGCAGTAGAACCTCTCTAAGCGGGGACACTGAAGCTTTCTTT.

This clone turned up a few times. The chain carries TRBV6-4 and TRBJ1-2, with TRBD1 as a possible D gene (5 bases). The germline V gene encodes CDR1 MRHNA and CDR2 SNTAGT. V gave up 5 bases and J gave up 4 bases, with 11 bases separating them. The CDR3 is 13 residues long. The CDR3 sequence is CASSRGRAYGYTF. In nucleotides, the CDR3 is TGTGCCAGCAGTCGTGGCAGGGCCTATGGCTACACCTTC.

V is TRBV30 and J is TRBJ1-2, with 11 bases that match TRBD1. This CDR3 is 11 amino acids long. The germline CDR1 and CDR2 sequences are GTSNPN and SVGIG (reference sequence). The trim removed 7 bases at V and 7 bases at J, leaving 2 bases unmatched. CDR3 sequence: CASGQGGGYTF. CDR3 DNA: TGTGCCTCGGGACAGGGGGGTGGCTACACCTTC.

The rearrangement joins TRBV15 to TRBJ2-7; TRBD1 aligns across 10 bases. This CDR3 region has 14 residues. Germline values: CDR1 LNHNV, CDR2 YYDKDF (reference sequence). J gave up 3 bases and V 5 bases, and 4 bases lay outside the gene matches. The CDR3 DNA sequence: TGTGCCACCAGCGATCGGGACAGGGGCTACGAGCAGTACTTC. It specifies CATSDRDRGYEQYF.

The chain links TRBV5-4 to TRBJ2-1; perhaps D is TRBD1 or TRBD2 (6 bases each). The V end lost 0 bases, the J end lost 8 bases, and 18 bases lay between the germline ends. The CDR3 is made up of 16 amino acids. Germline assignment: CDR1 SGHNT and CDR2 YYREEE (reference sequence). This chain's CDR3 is CASSLESTLRGDEQFF. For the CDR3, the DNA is TGTGCCAGCAGCTTGGAGTCAACCTTGAGGGGGGATGAGCAGTTCTTC.

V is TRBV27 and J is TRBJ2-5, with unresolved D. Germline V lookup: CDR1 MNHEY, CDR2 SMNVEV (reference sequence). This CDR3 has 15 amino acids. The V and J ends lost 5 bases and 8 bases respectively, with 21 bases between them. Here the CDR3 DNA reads TGTGCCAGCAGTCCTAAAAAAGGTGGGATGGCTACCCAGTACTTC. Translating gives CASSPKKGGMATQYF.

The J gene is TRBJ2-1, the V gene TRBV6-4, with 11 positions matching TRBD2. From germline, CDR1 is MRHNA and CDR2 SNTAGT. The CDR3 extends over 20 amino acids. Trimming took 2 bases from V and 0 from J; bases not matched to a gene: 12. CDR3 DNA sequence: TGTGCCAGCAGTGACCCCGGGAGTAGCGGGAGGGAAAGCTCCTACAATGAGCAGTTCTTC. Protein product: CASSDPGSSGRESSYNEQFF.

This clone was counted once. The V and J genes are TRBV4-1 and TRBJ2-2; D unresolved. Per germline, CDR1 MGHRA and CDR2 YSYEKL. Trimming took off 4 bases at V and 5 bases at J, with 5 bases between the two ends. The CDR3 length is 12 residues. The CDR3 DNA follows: TGCGCCAGCAGCCGAGCGACCGGGGAGCTGTTTTTT. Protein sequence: CASSRATGELFF.

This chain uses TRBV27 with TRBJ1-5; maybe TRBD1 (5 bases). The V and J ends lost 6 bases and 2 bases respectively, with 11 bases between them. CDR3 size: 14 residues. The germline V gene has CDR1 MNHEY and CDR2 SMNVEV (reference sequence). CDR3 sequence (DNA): TGTGCCAGCAGGCCCGGGACGGGCAATCAGCCCCAGCATTTT. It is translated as CASRPGTGNQPQHF.

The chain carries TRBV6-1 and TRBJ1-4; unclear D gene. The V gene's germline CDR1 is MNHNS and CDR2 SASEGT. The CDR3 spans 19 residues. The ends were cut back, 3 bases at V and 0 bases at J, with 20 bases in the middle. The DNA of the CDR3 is TGTGCCAGCAGTGACGAAGCTTTGAACCGGTATGCAACTAATGAAAAACTGTTTTTT. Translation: CASSDEALNRYATNEKLFF.

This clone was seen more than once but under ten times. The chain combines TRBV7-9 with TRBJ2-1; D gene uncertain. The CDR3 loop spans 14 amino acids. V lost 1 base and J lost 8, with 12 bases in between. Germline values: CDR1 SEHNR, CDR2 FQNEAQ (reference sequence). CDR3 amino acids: CASSLEGGMHEQFF. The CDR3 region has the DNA TGTGCCAGCAGCTTAGAAGGTGGTATGCATGAGCAGTTCTTC.